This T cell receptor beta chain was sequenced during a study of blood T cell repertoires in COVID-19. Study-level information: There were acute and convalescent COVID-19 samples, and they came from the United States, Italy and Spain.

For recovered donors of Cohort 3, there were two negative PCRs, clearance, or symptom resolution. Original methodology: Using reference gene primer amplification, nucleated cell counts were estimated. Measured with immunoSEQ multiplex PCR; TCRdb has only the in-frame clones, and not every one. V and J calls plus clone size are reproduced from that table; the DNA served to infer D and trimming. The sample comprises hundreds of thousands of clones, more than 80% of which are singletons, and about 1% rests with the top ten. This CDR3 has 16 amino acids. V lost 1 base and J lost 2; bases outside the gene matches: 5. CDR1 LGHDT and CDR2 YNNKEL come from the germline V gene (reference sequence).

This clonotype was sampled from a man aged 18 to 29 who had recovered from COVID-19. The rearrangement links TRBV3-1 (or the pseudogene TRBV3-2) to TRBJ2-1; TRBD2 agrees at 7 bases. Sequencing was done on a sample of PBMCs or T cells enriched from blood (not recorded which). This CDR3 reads CASSQATAGPYNEQFF. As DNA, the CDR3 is TGTGCCAGCAGCCAAGCGACAGCGGGGCCCTACAATGAGCAGTTCTTC.